The 3 T cell receptor beta chains in this list originate from one sample, sequenced in a study of control samples from healthy donors and cancer patients. Sequencing used immunoSEQ multiplex PCR; TCRdb keeps in-frame clones, though not all of them. In the table there are 110,000 or so clones, around 87% of which are singletons. Sample: blood. The origin of the receptors is a young man in good health.

The chain couples TRBV7-8 to TRBJ1-4; D gene unclear. Per the germline V gene, CDR1 is SGHVS and CDR2 is FQNEAQ. The CDR3 spans 14 residues. Between the trimmed V and J ends, which lost 1 base and 0 bases, there was a span of 3 bases. The CDR3 nucleotides are TGTGCCAGCAGCTTAGGGGCAACTAATGAAAAACTGTTTTTT. Amino acids: CASSLGATNEKLFF. Full variable domain (rest looked up from reference TRBV7-8 and TRBJ1-4): GAGVSQSPRYKVAKRGQDVALRCDPISGHVSLFWYQQALGQGPEFLTYFQNEAQLDKSGLPSDRFFAERPEGSVSTLKIQRTQQEDSAVYLCASSLGATNEKLFFGSGTQLSVL.

The chain couples TRBV11-2 to TRBJ1-5; weak D call: TRBD1 (5 bases). The germline V gene encodes CDR1 SGHAT and CDR2 FQNNGV. The CDR3 loop spans 15 amino acids. Trimming took off 1 base at V and 4 bases at J, with 11 bases between the two ends. In DNA form, the CDR3 reads TGTGCCAGCAGCTTAGGAGGGGCCGGGAATCAGCCCCAGCATTTT. As protein: CASSLGGAGNQPQHF.

The chain employs TRBV11-3 and TRBJ2-5; 14 bases map to TRBD2. Germline V gene sequence: CDR1 SGHNT, CDR2 YENEEA. This CDR3 is 17 amino acids long. With 5 bases clipped from V and 4 bases from J, the junction kept 9 bases outside the gene matches. The CDR3 is CASSPRLAGGPVETQYF. The DNA for the CDR3 is TGTGCCAGCAGCCCTAGACTAGCGGGGGGGCCCGTAGAGACCCAGTACTTC.